This T cell receptor (beta chain) comes out of a study of blood T cell repertoires in COVID-19 (TCRdb year 2020). A note on the overall study: Samples covering the acute and convalescent phases of COVID-19 were provided by collaborators in the United States, Italy and Spain. A freely available public database, intended as a resource for researchers studying the immune response to SARS-CoV-2, is where the repertoires were released. Subjects who had been exposed to COVID-19, were actively infected with it, or had recovered from it provided the deeply sampled blood TCRbeta repertoires that made up the dataset. Where available, HLA class I and class II types were obtained from metadata supplied by the sample provider rather than from assay-based typing. The material from the prospective study consisted of cDNA or gDNA derived from T cells, B-cell-depleted T cells, or PBMCs. Sample metadata almost always included a de-identified subject ID, COVID-19 status, age in years and sex. Samples were obtained from the ongoing ImmuneRACE study (first 160 participants) and from some 1,200 subjects provided by 6 global collaborators. Paper-wide results and their limitations: Clinical and demographic metadata were provided uncurated, with the amount varying by source and participant.

Including cysteine and phenylalanine, the CDR3 has 13 amino acids. CDR3 DNA is the only sequence kept; it has 39 bases, read in frame from the first base. V is shortened by 0 bases, J by 3 bases, and the region joining them spans 5 bases. The germline V gene (reference sequence) sets CDR1 to LGHDT and CDR2 to YNNKEL. Concerning this clone: The antigen this receptor binds is unknown. No clone much larger than this one lies a single base away; base qualities are absent.

TCRbeta CDR3 regions were amplified from genomic DNA by means of the immunoSEQ Assay, a bias-controlled multiplex PCR. The original pipeline was this. Within the assay, amplification of reference gene primers was used to estimate how many nucleated cells each sample contained. Sequence reads were collapsed and filtered to measure the absolute abundance of every unique TCRbeta CDR3 rearrangement. For each sample, productive Simpson clonality was calculated by taking the square root of Simpson's diversity index across productive rearrangements. In TCRdb, the immuneACCESS table is reduced to in-frame sequences with V and J assigned. These tables do not hold every clone; where another copy was compared, an unresolved V gene accounts for under half, and the others remain unexplained. The V and J calls and clone size come from that table; D and trimming were worked out from the DNA. Recorded for this sample are around 230,000 clones; around 86% of them occurred a single time. Approximately 2% of the sample is taken by the ten largest.

Another Seattle source contributed samples from volunteer blood donors who had recovered from COVID-19. Collaborating institutions collected whole blood in K2EDTA tubes following their own protocols. Collaborator samples were shipped for TCRbeta analysis as frozen whole blood, isolated PBMCs, or DNA extracted from either sample type. The TCR comes from a man aged 25-40 years who had recovered from COVID-19. The sequencing sample was made of peripheral blood. The chain joins TRBV3-1 (or the pseudogene TRBV3-2) to TRBJ1-1; the D gene is unclear. The nucleotide sequence reads as follows: TGTGCCAGCAGCCAAGATACTGACACTGAAGCTTTCTTT. Translated, this gives CASSQDTDTEAFF.